Sequencing of this T cell receptor beta chain was carried out in a study of cytomegalovirus exposure and HLA in healthy donors. General study findings and limits: Later work found that TCR association rates differed between HLA loci; DRB1 had the most and HLA-C the fewest. HLA alleles showed associations with roughly 17,000 TCR beta sequences in a later analysis, at a 0.05 false discovery rate. In a later analysis, V- and J-gene trimming of beta chains associated with a DCLRE1C missense variant, replicated independently.

Use of 60 Vbeta and 13 Jbeta primers characterized the PCR. Per the authors' pipeline: Unique TCR beta chains numbered roughly 84 million in a later analysis, with roughly 11 million shared. Sequenced by immunoSEQ multiplex PCR; TCRdb stores in-frame clones only, minus some. V and J calls and clone size are as listed in that table; D and trimming were resolved from the DNA. The sample has some 90,000 clones, just over 75% seen once. As regards this clone: The antigen remains unidentified. Distinct nucleotide sequences in the sample also encode this CDR3.

Germline lookup yields CDR1 SGHNT and CDR2 YENEEA. This CDR3 comprises 15 residues. The junction had 6 bases not matched to a gene; V was cut back by 1 base and J by 6 bases. J is TRBJ2-1 and V is TRBV11-3, with 7 bases fitting TRBD2. Sequencing was done on a sample of PBMCs. The source is a man younger than 40 in good health and CMV-seronegative. CDR3 loop: CASSLGLAESNEQFF. In nucleotides, the CDR3 is TGTGCCAGCAGCTTAGGCCTAGCGGAGAGCAATGAGCAGTTCTTC. The full variable domain, its missing parts supplied by reference TRBV11-3 and TRBJ2-1, is EAGVVQSPRYKIIEKKQPVAFWCNPISGHNTLYWYLQNLGQGPELLIRYENEEAVDDSQLPKDRFSAERLKGVDSTLKIQPAELGDSAVYLCASSLGLAESNEQFFGPGTRLTVL.